These T cell receptor beta chains were read from a single sample in a study of OX40 agonist ivuxolimab in advanced cancers. Clones were read by immunoSEQ multiplex PCR, and TCRdb kept only the in-frame ones, dropping some. This sample has about 91,000 clones; more than 75% occur once, and the top ten carry about 4.5%. This material consisted of CD4+ or CD8+ T cells sorted from blood, taken in a trial of the OX40 agonist ivuxolimab. These receptor sequences come from an adult with an advanced solid tumor such as melanoma, head and neck, liver or kidney cancer. Both conserved end residues are part of each CDR3. D genes are given only for firm matches. Expanded clones get a size class; other rows say once, few or many, or leave the size out.

j_gene,v_gene,abundance,d_gene,len,CDR3nt,CDR3aa
TRBJ1-2,TRBV6-1,-,TRBD1,14,TGTGCCAGCAGTACACAGGGACAGGGTATTGGCTACACCTTC,CASSTQGQGIGYTF
TRBJ2-5,TRBV2,-,TRBD2,15,TGTGCCAGCAGTGCTCTTGCGGGAGTCGGAGAGACCCAGTACTTC,CASSALAGVGETQYF
TRBJ1-5,TRBV6-6,-,-,15,TGTGCCAGCAGTTTGACAGTTTCCCTCAATCAGCCCCAGCATTTT,CASSLTVSLNQPQHF
TRBJ2-1,TRBV30,once,-,15,TGTGCCTGGAGTGTGGGGAGCGGTGTGGGGAATGAGCAGTTCTTC,CAWSVGSGVGNEQFF
TRBJ1-3,TRBV10-3,-,TRBD1,15,TGTGCCATCAGCACAGACAGGGGTGTTGGAAACACCATATATTTT,CAISTDRGVGNTIYF
TRBJ2-6,TRBV6-1,-,TRBD1,14,TGTGCCTTACAGGGGGCGTCTGGGGCCAACGTCCTGACTTTC,CALQGASGANVLTF
TRBJ2-2,TRBV18,-,TRBD2,17,TGTGCCAGCGCTATCCGAGGAGCGGGAGGGCCTGGCGGGGAGCTGTTTTTT,CASAIRGAGGPGGELFF
TRBJ1-1,TRBV5-6,-,-,13,TGTGCCAGCAGCTTGACGCGGAACACTGAAGCTTTCTTT,CASSLTRNTEAFF
TRBJ2-7,TRBV5-1,few,TRBD1,13,TGCGCCAGCAGCTTACGACAGGGCTACGAGCAGTACTTC,CASSLRQGYEQYF
TRBJ2-2,TRBV6-5,-,-,16,TGTGCCAGCAGTTACTCCTGGGGGAGAAGCACCGGGGAGCTGTTTTTT,CASSYSWGRSTGELFF
TRBJ2-7,TRBV25-1,-,TRBD1,15,TGTGCCAGCAGTTACCCCCTCGGACAGGTCCACGAGCAGTACTTC,CASSYPLGQVHEQYF
TRBJ2-2,TRBV19,-,-,14,TGTGCCAGTAGTATAGCGGCGAACACCGGGGAGCTGTTTTTT,CASSIAANTGELFF
TRBJ1-1,TRBV7-8,-,-,13,TGTGCCAGCAGCTTGGACAGGAACACTGAAGCTTTCTTT,CASSLDRNTEAFF
TRBJ2-7,TRBV30,-,TRBD2,18,TGTGCCTGGAGTACACTAGGAGGGAGGGCAAGGAGCTCCTACGAGCAGTACTTC,CAWSTLGGRARSSYEQYF
TRBJ2-1,TRBV2,few,TRBD1,15,TGTGCCAGCAGTGAAGAATGGACAGGGACCTCTGAGGTGTTCTTC,CASSEEWTGTSEVFF
TRBJ2-7,TRBV6-4,-,-,15,TGTGCCAGCAAGAGAGCCGGGACCCACGGTCTGGGGCAGTACTTC,CASKRAGTHGLGQYF